The sequence of this T cell receptor beta chain was determined in a study of cytomegalovirus exposure and HLA in healthy donors. TCRdb's copy holds only in-frame clones and misses some; the assay was immunoSEQ multiplex PCR. This sample has 120,000 or so clones; about 96% occur once, and the top ten carry 1.7%. Donors came from a validation cohort of 95 to 150 subjects, distinct from the first 666-subject cohort. Study findings and constraints: Reportedly, cytomegalovirus status was diagnosed with high sensitivity and specificity. Some public TCRs appeared in many individuals, while most sequences were rare. Altogether, 164 TCR beta chains were recorded as cytomegalovirus-associated.

This CDR3 is 15 amino acids long. Germline V CDR1 and CDR2: MDHEN, SYDVKM. V shed 5 bases and J shed 4 bases, with 17 bases lying between them. On this clone: Its antigen remains unknown.

Material: PBMCs. The J gene is TRBJ1-1, the V gene TRBV28; no reliable D call. The receptor comes from a young man in good health and CMV-seronegative. This CDR3 is CASSLIIPPGTEAFF. The CDR3 nucleotides read TGTGCCAGCAGTCTTATCATCCCACCCGGCACTGAAGCTTTCTTT.